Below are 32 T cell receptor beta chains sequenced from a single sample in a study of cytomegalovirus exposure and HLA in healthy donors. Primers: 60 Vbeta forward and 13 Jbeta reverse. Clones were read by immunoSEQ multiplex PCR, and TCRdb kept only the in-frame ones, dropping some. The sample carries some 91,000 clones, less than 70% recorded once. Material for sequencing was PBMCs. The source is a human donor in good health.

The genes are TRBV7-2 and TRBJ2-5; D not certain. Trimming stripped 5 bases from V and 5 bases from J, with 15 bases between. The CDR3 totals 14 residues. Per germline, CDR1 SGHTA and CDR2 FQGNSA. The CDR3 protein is CASSPARNKETQYF. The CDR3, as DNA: TGTGCCAGCAGCCCCGCCAGAAATAAGGAGACCCAGTACTTC.

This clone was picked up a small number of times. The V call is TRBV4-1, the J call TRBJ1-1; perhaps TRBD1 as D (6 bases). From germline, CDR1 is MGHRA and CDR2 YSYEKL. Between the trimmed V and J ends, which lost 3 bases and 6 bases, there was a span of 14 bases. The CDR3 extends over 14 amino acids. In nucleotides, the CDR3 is TGCGCCAGCAGCCAGGCTCAGGGGTTGGCTGAAGCTTTCTTT. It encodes CASSQAQGLAEAFF.

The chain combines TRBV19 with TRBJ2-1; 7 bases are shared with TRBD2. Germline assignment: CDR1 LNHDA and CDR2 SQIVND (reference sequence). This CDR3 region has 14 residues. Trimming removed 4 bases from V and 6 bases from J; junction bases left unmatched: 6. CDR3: CASSNPGLTNEQFF. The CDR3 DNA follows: TGTGCCAGTAGTAACCCGGGACTAACCAATGAGCAGTTCTTC.

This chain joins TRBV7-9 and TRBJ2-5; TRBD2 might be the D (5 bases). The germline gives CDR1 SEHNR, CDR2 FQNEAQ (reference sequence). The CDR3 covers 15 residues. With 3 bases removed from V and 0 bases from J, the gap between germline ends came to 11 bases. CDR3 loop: CASSFRRADQETQYF. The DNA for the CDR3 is TGTGCCAGCAGCTTCCGAAGAGCGGACCAAGAGACCCAGTACTTC.

The CDR3 nucleotides read TGCAGCGCCGAGGACAGGGAGAGGTTCGAGCAGTACTTC. Its protein product is CSAEDRERFEQYF. The rearrangement uses TRBV29-1 and TRBJ2-7; 8 nucleotides match TRBD1. Trimming cost V 7 bases and J 6 bases; bases outside gene matches: 11. This CDR3 has 13 amino acids. Germline V gives CDR1 SQVTM, CDR2 ANQGSEA.

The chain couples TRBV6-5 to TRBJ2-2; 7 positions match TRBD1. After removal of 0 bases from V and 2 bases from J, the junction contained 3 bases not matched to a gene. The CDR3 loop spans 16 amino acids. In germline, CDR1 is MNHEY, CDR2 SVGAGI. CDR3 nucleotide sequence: TGTGCCAGCAGTTACTCTGGGACAGATAACACCGGGGAGCTGTTTTTT. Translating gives CASSYSGTDNTGELFF.

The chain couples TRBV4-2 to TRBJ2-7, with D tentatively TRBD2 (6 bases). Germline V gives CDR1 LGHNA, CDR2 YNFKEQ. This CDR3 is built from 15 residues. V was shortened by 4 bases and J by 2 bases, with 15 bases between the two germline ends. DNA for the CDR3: TGTGCCAGCAGCCGAACGACATGGGGGGCCTACGAGCAGTACTTC. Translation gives CASSRTTWGAYEQYF.

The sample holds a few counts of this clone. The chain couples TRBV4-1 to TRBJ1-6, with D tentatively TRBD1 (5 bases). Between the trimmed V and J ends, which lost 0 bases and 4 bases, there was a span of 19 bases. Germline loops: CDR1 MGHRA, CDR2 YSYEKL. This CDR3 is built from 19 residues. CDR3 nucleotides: TGCGCCAGCAGCCAAGAACGGCGCCAGGGCGCGGCTTATAATTCACCCCTCCACTTT. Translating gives CASSQERRQGAAYNSPLHF.

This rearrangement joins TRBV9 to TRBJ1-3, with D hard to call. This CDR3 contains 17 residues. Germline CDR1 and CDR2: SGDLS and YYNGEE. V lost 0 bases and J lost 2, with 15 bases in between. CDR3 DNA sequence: TGTGCCAGCAGCGTAGACGGTTGGGGAGCGGCTGGAAACACCATATATTTT. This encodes CASSVDGWGAAGNTIYF. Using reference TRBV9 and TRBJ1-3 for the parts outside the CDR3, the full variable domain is DSGVTQTPKHLITATGQRVTLRCSPRSGDLSVYWYQQSLDQGLQFLIQYYNGEERAKGNILERFSAQQFPDLHSELNLSSLELGDSALYFCASSVDGWGAAGNTIYFGEGSWLTVV.

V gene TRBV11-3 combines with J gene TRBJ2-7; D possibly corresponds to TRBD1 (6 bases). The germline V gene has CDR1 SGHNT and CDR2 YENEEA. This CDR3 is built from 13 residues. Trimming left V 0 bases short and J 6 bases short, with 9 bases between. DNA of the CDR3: TGTGCCAGCAGCTTAGATGTAGGGGGCGAGCAGTACTTC. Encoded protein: CASSLDVGGEQYF.

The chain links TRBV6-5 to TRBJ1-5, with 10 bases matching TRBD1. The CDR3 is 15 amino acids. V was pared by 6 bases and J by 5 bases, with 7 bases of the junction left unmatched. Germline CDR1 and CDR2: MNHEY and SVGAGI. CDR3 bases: TGTGCCAGCAGCTTCGACAGGGGGCAAGATCAGCCCCAGCATTTT. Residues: CASSFDRGQDQPQHF.

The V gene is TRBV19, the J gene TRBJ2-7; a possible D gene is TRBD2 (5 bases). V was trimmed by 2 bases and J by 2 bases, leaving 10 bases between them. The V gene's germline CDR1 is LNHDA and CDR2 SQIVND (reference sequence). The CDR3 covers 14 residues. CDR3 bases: TGTGCCAGTAGTATATCCAGCGGACCCTACGAGCAGTACTTC. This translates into CASSISSGPYEQYF.

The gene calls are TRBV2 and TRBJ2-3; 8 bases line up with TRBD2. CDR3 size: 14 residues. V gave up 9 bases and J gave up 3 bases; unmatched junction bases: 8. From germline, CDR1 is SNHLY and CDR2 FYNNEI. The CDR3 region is CARKAGAGTDTQYF. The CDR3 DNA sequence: TGTGCCAGAAAAGCGGGGGCGGGAACAGATACGCAGTATTTT. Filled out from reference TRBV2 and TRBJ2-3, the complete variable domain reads EPEVTQTPSHQVTQMGQEVILRCVPISNHLYFYWYRQILGQKVEFLVSFYNNEISEKSEIFDDQFSVERPDGSNFTLKIRSTKLEDSAMYFCARKAGAGTDTQYFGPGTRLTVL.

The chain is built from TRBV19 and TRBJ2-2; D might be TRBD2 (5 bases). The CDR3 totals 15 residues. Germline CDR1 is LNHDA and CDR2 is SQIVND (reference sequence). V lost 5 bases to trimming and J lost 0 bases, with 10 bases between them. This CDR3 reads CASSPRETNTGELFF. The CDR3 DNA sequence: TGTGCCAGTAGTCCTAGGGAGACGAACACCGGGGAGCTGTTTTTT.

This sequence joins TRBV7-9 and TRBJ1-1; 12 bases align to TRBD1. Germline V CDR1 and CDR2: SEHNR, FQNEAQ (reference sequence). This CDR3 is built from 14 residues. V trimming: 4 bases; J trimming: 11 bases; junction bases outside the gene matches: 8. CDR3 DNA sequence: TGTGCCAGCAGCTCGAATCCGGGACAGGGGGCGGCTTTCTTT. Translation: CASSSNPGQGAAFF.

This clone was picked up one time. CDR3 in DNA: TGTGCCAGCTCACCACTACTGACAGGACCCCAAGAGACCCAGTACTTC. It is translated as CASSPLLTGPQETQYF. V gene TRBV18 combines with J gene TRBJ2-5; D is possibly TRBD1 (6 bases). Germline values: CDR1 KGHSH, CDR2 LQKENI. V was trimmed by 1 base and J by 1 base, leaving 13 bases between them. There are 16 residues in the CDR3. The variable domain in full, completed from reference TRBV18 and TRBJ2-5, reads NAGVMQNPRHLVRRRGQEARLRCSPMKGHSHVYWYRQLPEEGLKFMVYLQKENIIDESGMPKERFSAEFPKEGPSILRIQQVVRGDSAAYFCASSPLLTGPQETQYFGPGTRLLVL.

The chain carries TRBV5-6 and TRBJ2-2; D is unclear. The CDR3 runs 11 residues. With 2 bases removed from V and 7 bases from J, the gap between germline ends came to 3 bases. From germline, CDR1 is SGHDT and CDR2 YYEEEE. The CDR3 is CASSFYGELFF. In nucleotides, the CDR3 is TGTGCCAGCAGCTTCTACGGGGAGCTGTTTTTT.

The CDR3 DNA reads TGCGCCAGCAGCTTGGGACAGGGACGCACAGATACGCAGTATTTT. It yields the protein CASSLGQGRTDTQYF. The chain recombines TRBV5-1 with TRBJ2-3, with TRBD1 matching over 7 bases. With V trimmed by 0 bases and J by 1 base, 2 bases remained unmatched. Germline V CDR1 and CDR2: SGHRS, YFSETQ. This CDR3 spans 15 amino acids.

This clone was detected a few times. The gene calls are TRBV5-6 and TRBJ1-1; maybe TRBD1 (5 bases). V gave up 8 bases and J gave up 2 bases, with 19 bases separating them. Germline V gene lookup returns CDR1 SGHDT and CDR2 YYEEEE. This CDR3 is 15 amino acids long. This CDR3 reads CASCSTWQGNTEAFF. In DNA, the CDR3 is TGTGCCAGTTGCTCGACGTGGCAGGGAAACACTGAAGCTTTCTTT.

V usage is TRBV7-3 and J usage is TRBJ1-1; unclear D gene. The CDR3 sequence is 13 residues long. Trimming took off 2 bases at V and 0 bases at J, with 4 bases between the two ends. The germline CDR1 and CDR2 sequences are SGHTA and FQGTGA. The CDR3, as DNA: TGTGCCAGCAGCTTATCTATGAACACTGAAGCTTTCTTT. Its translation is CASSLSMNTEAFF.

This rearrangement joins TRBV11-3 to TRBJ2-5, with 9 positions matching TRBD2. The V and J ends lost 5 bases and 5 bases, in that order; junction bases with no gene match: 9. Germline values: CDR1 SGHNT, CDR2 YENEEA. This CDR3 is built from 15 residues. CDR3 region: CASSEGGGASETQYF. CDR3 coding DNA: TGTGCCAGCAGCGAGGGCGGGGGGGCTTCGGAGACCCAGTACTTC.

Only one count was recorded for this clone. The CDR3 nucleotides read TGTGCCAGCTCAGGACAGGGGGCCCTTTCTAACTATGGCTACACCTTC. Its translation is CASSGQGALSNYGYTF. The rearrangement joins TRBV18 to TRBJ1-2; 11 bases are a match to TRBD1. The CDR3 runs to 16 residues. Germline values: CDR1 KGHSH, CDR2 LQKENI. The V gene end was trimmed by 5 bases and the J gene end by 0 bases; junction bases not matched to a gene: 5. The full variable domain, completed using reference TRBV18 and TRBJ1-2, is NAGVMQNPRHLVRRRGQEARLRCSPMKGHSHVYWYRQLPEEGLKFMVYLQKENIIDESGMPKERFSAEFPKEGPSILRIQQVVRGDSAAYFCASSGQGALSNYGYTFGSGTRLTVV.

This chain's CDR3 is CAWAHLAKNIQYF. The CDR3 nucleotides are TGTGCCTGGGCACACCTAGCCAAAAACATTCAGTACTTC. The J gene is TRBJ2-4, the V gene TRBV30, with D hard to call. Trimming removed 5 bases at V and 0 bases at J, with 8 bases between. The CDR3 covers 13 residues. Germline V gene sequence: CDR1 GTSNPN, CDR2 SVGIG (reference sequence).

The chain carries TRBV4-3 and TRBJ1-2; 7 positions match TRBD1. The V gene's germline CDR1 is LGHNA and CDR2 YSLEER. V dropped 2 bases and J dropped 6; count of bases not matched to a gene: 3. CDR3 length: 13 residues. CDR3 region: CASSQTGVHGYTF. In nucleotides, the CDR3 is TGCGCCAGCAGCCAAACAGGGGTCCATGGCTACACCTTC.

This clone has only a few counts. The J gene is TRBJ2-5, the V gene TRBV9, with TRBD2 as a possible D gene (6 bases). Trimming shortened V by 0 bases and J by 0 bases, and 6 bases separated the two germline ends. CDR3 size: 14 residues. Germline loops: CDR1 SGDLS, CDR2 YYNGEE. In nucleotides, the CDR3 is TGTGCCAGCAGCGTAGGACTAGACCAAGAGACCCAGTACTTC. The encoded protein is CASSVGLDQETQYF.

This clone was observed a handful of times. The CDR3 bases are TGTGCCAGCGGCAGGGGGACTGAAGCTTTCTTT. Amino acids: CASGRGTEAFF. The chain carries TRBV6-1 and TRBJ1-1, with 7 bases matching TRBD1. The CDR3 is made up of 11 amino acids. CDR1 is MNHNS and CDR2 is SASEGT in the germline V gene. Trimming at V came to 8 bases and at J to 5 bases, leaving 2 bases not matched to a gene.

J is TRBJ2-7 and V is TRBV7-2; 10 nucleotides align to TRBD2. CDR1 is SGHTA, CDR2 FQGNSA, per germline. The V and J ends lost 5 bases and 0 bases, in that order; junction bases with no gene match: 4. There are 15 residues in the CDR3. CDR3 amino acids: CASSPTSGDSYEQYF. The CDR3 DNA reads TGTGCCAGCAGCCCCACTAGCGGGGACTCCTACGAGCAGTACTTC.

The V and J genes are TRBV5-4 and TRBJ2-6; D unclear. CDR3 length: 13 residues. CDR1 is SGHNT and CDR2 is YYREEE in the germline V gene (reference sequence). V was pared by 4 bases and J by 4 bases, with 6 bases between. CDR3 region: CASSPSGANVLTF. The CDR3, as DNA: TGTGCCAGCAGCCCATCAGGGGCCAACGTCCTGACTTTC.

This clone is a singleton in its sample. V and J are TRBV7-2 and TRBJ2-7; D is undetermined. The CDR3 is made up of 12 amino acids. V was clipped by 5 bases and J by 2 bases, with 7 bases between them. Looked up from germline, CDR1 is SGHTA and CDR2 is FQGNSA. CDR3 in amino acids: CASSTSTYEQYF. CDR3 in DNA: TGTGCCAGCAGCACCTCTACCTACGAGCAGTACTTC.

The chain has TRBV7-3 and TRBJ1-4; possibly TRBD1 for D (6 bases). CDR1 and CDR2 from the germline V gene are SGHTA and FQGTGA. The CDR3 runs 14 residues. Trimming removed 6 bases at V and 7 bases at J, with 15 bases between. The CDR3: CASSLGAPGEKLFF. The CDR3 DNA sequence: TGTGCCAGCAGTCTGGGGGCGCCGGGTGAAAAACTGTTTTTT. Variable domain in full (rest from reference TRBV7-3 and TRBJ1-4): GAGVSQTPSNKVTEKGKYVELRCDPISGHTALYWYRQSLGQGPEFLIYFQGTGAADDSGLPNDRFFAVRPEGSVSTLKIQRTERGDSAVYLCASSLGAPGEKLFFGSGTQLSVL.

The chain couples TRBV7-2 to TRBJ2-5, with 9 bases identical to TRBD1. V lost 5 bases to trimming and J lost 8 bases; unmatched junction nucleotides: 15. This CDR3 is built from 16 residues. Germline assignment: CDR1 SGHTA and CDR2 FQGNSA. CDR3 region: CASSPPNRGRLITQYF. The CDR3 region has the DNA TGTGCCAGCAGCCCTCCTAACAGGGGGCGCTTGATCACCCAGTACTTC.

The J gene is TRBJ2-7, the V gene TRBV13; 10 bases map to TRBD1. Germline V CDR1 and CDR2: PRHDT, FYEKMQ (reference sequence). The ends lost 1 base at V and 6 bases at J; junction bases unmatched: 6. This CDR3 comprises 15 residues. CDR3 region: CASSLEGQGTPEQYF. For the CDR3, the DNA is TGTGCCAGCAGCTTAGAGGGACAGGGGACCCCCGAGCAGTACTTC.